This T cell receptor (beta chain) appears in the sequencing data of a study of T-cell reconstitution after alpha-beta-depleted transplantation in children. This clonotype was detected only a few times. At one end, the junction sequence differs from germline, possibly due to a read error. Looked up from germline, CDR1 is MNHEY and CDR2 is SVGEGT. This CDR3 spans 12 amino acids. Molecular barcoding with unique molecular identifiers was used for the TCRbeta library. TCRdb passed the PCR reads through MiXCR, listing each CDR3 protein once. This table holds about 610,000 distinct CDR3 sequences, more than 9% found once.

The sequence derives from a human donor who donated a stem cell graft to a child with acute myeloid leukemia. The material sequenced was PBMCs from the stem cell graft donor, taken from the stem cell graft. The chain is built from TRBV6-2 or TRBV6-3 and TRBJ1-5, with TRBD1 as a possible D gene (6 bases). The DNA of the CDR3 is TGTGCCAGCAGTTCCTCCGGACAGCTCCAGCATTTT. Its protein is CASSSSGQLQHF.